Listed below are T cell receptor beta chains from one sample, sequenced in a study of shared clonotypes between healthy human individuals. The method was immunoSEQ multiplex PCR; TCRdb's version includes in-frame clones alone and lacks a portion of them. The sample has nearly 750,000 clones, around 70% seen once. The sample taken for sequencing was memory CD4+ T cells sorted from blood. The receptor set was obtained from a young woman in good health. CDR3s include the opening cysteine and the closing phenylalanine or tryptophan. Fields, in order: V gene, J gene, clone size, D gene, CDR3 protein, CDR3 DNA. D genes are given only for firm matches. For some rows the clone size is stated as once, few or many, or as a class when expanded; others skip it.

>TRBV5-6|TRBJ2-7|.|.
CASSPNWGYEQYF
TGTGCCAGCAGCCCTAACTGGGGTTACGAGCAGTACTTC
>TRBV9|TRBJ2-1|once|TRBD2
CASSVYPKREDYNEQFF
TGTGCCAGCAGCGTATACCCGAAGCGGGAGGATTACAATGAGCAGTTCTTC
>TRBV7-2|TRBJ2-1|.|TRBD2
CASRPRAGGSYNEQFF
TGTGCCAGCAGGCCTAGAGCGGGAGGATCCTACAATGAGCAGTTCTTC
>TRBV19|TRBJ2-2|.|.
CASSPIGSDGELFF
TGTGCCAGTAGCCCGATAGGATCGGACGGGGAGCTGTTTTTT
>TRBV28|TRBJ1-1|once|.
CASRPGTGTTEAFF
TGTGCCAGCAGACCCGGCACAGGGACCACTGAAGCTTTCTTT
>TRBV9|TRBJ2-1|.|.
CASSVVGNSYNEQFF
TGTGCCAGCAGCGTAGTAGGGAACTCCTACAATGAGCAGTTCTTC
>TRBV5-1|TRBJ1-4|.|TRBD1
CASSTAGTVDEKLFF
TGCGCCAGCAGCACCGCCGGGACAGTAGATGAAAAACTGTTTTTT
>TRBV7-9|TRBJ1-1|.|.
CASRKTGSPTEAFF
TGTGCCAGCAGAAAAACAGGGTCCCCCACTGAAGCTTTCTTT
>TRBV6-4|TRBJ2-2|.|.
CASSPLGVENTGELFF
TGTGCCAGCAGCCCACTCGGAGTGGAAAACACCGGGGAGCTGTTTTTT
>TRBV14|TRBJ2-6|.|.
CASSQADPGANVLTF
TGTGCCAGCAGCCAAGCAGACCCTGGGGCCAACGTCCTGACTTTC
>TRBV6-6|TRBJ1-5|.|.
CASSFRQAGNQPQHF
TGTGCCAGCAGTTTCCGACAGGCTGGCAATCAGCCCCAGCATTTT
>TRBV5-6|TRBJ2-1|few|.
CASSSLSRRALYNEQFF
TGTGCCAGCAGCTCCCTTTCCCGACGGGCCCTCTACAATGAGCAGTTCTTC
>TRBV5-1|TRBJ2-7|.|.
CASSSGTAFIGEQYF
TGCGCCAGCAGCTCGGGGACCGCCTTTATTGGAGAGCAGTACTTC
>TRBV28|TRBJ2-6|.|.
CASSPQGQGGANVLTF
TGTGCCAGCAGTCCACAGGGCCAGGGTGGGGCCAACGTCCTGACTTTC
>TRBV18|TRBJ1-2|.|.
CASSPAGRADYGYTF
TGTGCCAGCTCTCCTGCGGGCAGGGCGGACTATGGCTACACCTTC
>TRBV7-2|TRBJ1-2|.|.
CASTRRRGSQNYGYTF
TGTGCCAGCACTAGAAGGCGGGGCAGTCAGAACTATGGCTACACCTTC
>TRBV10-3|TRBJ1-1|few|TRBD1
CAISVQGGTEAFF
TGTGCCATCAGTGTACAGGGGGGGACTGAAGCTTTCTTT
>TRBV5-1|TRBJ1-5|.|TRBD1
CASSVTGANNQPQHF
TGCGCCAGCAGCGTGACAGGGGCTAACAATCAGCCCCAGCATTTT
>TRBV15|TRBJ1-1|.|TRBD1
CATSFAQGAGTEAFF
TGTGCCACCAGCTTCGCCCAGGGGGCCGGCACTGAAGCTTTCTTT
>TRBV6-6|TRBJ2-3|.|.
CASSPGGDTQYF
TGTGCCAGCAGCCCCGGCGGGGATACGCAGTATTTT
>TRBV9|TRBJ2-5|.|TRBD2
CASSVGRLGLAGGLSETQYF
TGTGCCAGCAGCGTAGGACGTTTGGGACTAGCGGGAGGCTTATCAGAGACCCAGTACTTC
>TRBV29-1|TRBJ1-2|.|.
CSGIESSGQNFGGYTF
TGCAGCGGTATTGAATCGAGTGGGCAAAACTTTGGCGGCTACACCTTC
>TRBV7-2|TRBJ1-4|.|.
CASSPQGLNEKLFF
TGTGCCAGCAGCCCTCAGGGGTTAAATGAAAAACTGTTTTTT
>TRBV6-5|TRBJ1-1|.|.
CASSYSSGAGAEAFF
TGTGCCAGCAGTTACTCGAGCGGGGCGGGGGCTGAAGCTTTCTTT
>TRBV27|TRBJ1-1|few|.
CASSGRIKTTEAFF
TGTGCCAGCAGTGGACGTATCAAAACGACTGAAGCTTTCTTT
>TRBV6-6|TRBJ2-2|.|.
CASNSVGTGELFF
TGTGCCAGCAACTCAGTTGGAACCGGGGAGCTGTTTTTT
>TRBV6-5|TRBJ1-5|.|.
CASSSTGNPRQPQHF
TGTGCCAGCAGTAGTACAGGGAACCCACGGCAGCCCCAGCATTTT
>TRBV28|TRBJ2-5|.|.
CASSLYRLALKETQYF
TGTGCCAGCAGTTTATATCGGCTAGCGCTAAAAGAGACCCAGTACTTC
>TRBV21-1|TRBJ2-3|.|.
CASVWCSTDTQYF
TGTGCCAGCGTCTGGTGTAGCACAGATACGCAGTATTTT
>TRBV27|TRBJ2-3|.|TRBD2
CASSLRGLSTDTQYF
TGTGCCAGCAGTTTAAGGGGACTAAGCACAGATACGCAGTATTTT
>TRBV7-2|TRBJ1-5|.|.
CASSYGTGVEQPQHF
TGTGCCAGCAGCTACGGAACGGGGGTGGAGCAGCCCCAGCATTTT
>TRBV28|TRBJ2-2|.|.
CASKDQTTGELFF
TGTGCCAGCAAGGACCAAACCACCGGGGAGCTGTTTTTT
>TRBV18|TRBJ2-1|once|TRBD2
CASSPIAGGLGNEQFF
TGTGCCAGCTCACCGATAGCGGGAGGTTTGGGGAATGAGCAGTTCTTC
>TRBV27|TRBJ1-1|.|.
CASVAPRAGIREAFF
TGTGCCAGCGTTGCACCCAGGGCAGGGATCAGAGAAGCTTTCTTT
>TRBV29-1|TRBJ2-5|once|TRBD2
CSVDQAGGATQYF
TGCAGCGTTGACCAAGCGGGAGGAGCGACCCAGTACTTC
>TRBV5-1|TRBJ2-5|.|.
CASSLGVDAPSETQYF
TGCGCCAGCAGCTTGGGTGTGGACGCCCCGTCGGAGACCCAGTACTTC
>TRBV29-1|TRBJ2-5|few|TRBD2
CSVWGLAGQETQYF
TGCAGCGTCTGGGGACTAGCGGGACAAGAGACCCAGTACTTC
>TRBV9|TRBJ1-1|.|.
CASSSRWRRREAFF
TGTGCCAGCAGCTCCCGTTGGCGCCGGCGGGAAGCTTTCTTT
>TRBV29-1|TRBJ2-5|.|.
CSTVHQETQYF
TGCAGCACCGTTCACCAAGAGACCCAGTACTTC
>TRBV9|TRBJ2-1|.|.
CASSPTDTSGPLQQFF
TGTGCCAGCAGCCCCACCGACACGAGCGGGCCTCTTCAGCAGTTCTTC